A few counts support the clone carrying this T cell receptor (beta chain). This specimen belongs to a study of T cells after yellow fever vaccination. After removal of 4 bases from V and 6 bases from J, the junction contained 11 bases not matched to a gene. Germline CDR1 and CDR2: DFQATT and SNEGSKA (reference sequence). This CDR3 has 16 residues. 5'RACE template switching added a universal primer site and UMIs to TCR cDNA. TCRdb re-called the 5' RACE reads with MiXCR, one entry per CDR3 protein. Of about 46,000 distinct CDR3 sequences listed, over 5.5% are singletons. General study results and limits: Reappearance after the booster was seen for most primary-vaccination clones, at 96% CD4 and around 90% CD8. It was the secondary response that reached its peak faster, day 5 versus 15, but it was weaker. CD4 and CD8 compartments shared a small share of clonotypes.

This clonotype was sampled from a man in his thirties or forties who received the YFV17D yellow fever vaccine. The material sequenced was PBMCs, either bulk or a sorted T-cell subset (CD4+, CD8+, memory, or dextramer-sorted; not recorded which), taken 45 days after the yellow fever booster vaccination. The gene calls are TRBV20-1 and TRBJ2-3; 12 bases are a match to TRBD2. The CDR3 bases are TGCAGTGCTACCCGGGGACTAGCGGGTCCCGGGGATACGCAGTATTTT. It is translated as CSATRGLAGPGDTQYF.